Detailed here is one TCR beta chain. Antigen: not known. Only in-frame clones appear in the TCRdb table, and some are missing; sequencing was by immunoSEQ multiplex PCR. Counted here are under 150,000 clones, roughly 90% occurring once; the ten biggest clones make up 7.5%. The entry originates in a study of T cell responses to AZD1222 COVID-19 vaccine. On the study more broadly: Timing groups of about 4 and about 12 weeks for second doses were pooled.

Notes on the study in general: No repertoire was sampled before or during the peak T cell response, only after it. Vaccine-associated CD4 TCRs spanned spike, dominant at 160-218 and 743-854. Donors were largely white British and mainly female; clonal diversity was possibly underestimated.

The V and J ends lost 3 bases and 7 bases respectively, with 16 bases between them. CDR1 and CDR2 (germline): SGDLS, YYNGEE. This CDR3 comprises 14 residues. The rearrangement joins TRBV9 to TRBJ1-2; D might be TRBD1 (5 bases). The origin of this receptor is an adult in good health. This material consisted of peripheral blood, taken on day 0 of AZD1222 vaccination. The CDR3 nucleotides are TGTGCCAGCAGCGGTTCTTATGCCGGGGGTGGCTACACCTTC. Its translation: CASSGSYAGGGYTF.